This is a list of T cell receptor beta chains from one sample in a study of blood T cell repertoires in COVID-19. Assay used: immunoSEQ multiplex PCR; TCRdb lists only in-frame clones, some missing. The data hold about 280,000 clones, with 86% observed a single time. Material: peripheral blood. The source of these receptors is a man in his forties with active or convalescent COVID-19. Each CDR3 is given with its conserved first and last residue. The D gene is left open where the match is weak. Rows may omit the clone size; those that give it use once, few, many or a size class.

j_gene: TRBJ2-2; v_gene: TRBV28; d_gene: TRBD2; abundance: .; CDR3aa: CAGSGGENTGELFF; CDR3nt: TGTGCCGGTAGTGGGGGGGAGAACACCGGGGAGCTGTTTTTT
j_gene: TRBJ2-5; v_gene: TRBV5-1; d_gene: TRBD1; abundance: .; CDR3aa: CASSLQGALEQETQYF; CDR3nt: TGCGCCAGCAGCTTACAGGGGGCCCTTGAACAAGAGACCCAGTACTTC
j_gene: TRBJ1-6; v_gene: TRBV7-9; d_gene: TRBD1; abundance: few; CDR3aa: CASSPGQGDNSPLHF; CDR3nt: TGTGCCAGCAGCCCCGGACAGGGTGATAATTCACCCCTCCACTTT
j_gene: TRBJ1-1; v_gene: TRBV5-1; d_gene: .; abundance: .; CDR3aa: CASSSQANTEAFF; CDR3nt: TGCGCCAGCAGCTCTCAGGCAAACACTGAAGCTTTCTTT
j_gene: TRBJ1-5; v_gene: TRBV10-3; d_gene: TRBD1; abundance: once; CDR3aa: CAISNQGDGGNQPQHF; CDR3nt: TGTGCCATCAGTAACCAGGGGGACGGTGGCAATCAGCCCCAGCATTTT
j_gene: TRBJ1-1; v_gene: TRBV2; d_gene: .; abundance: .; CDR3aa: CASRDSSEAFF; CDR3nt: TGTGCCAGCAGAGACAGTTCTGAAGCTTTCTTT
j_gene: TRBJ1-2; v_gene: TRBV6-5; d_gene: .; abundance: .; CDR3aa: CASRSEGYYGYTF; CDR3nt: TGTGCCAGCAGATCCGAGGGTTACTATGGCTACACCTTC
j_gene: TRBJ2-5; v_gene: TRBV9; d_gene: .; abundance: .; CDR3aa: CASNLRGSPQETQYF; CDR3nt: TGTGCCAGCAACCTCCGAGGCAGCCCCCAAGAGACCCAGTACTTC
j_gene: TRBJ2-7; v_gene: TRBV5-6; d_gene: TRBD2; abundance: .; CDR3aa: CASRRGLAGNSYEQYF; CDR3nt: TGTGCCAGCAGGCGGGGACTAGCGGGTAACTCCTACGAGCAGTACTTC
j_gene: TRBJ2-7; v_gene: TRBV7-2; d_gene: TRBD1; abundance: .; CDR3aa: CASSLRDSYEQYF; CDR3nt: TGTGCCAGCAGCTTACGGGACAGCTACGAGCAGTACTTC
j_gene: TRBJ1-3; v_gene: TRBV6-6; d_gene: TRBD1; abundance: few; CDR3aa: CASSKQGPGGNTIYF; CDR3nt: TGTGCCAGCAGTAAACAGGGGCCGGGTGGAAACACCATATATTTT